The 10 T cell receptor beta chains listed next were all sequenced from one sample in a study of CD8+ T cells in alopecia areata. Reverse transcription of extracted RNA yielded cDNA, which provided the sequencing template. Data came from immunoSEQ multiplex PCR; TCRdb stores just in-frame clones and leaves some out. The table shows more than 95,000 clones, with approximately 60% occurring only once. The treatment: oral pan-JAK inhibitor, 5-10 mg twice daily. Here the sequenced sample was CD4+ T cells sorted from blood, taken at week 4, from a patient treated with tofacitinib. The receptors originated from a human donor with alopecia areata.

The chain combines TRBV7-8 with TRBJ1-6, with 10 bases lining up with TRBD1. The CDR3 runs to 14 residues. CDR1 and CDR2 from the germline V gene are SGHVS and FQNEAQ. Losses at the gene ends were 5 bases for V and 9 bases for J; bases not matched to a gene: 4. The CDR3 bases are TGTGCCAGCAGCACGGGACAGGGGACTTCACCCCTCCACTTT. Translation: CASSTGQGTSPLHF.

This clone was picked up a small number of times. V gene TRBV29-1 combines with J gene TRBJ2-7, with 10 nucleotides matching TRBD1. V lost 4 bases and J lost 2; bases outside the gene matches: 8. The CDR3 is 15 amino acids. Germline lookup yields CDR1 SQVTM and CDR2 ANQGSEA. The CDR3 loop reads CSVVPGQGTPYEQYF. DNA for the CDR3: TGCAGCGTTGTTCCGGGACAGGGGACACCCTACGAGCAGTACTTC.

This chain joins TRBV10-3 and TRBJ2-1, with a tentative D call TRBD2 (5 bases). V was clipped by 4 bases and J by 2 bases, with 9 bases between them. Looked up from germline, CDR1 is ENHRY and CDR2 is SYGVKD. This CDR3 has 14 residues. CDR3 in amino acids: CAISGTGPYNEQFF. Written as DNA, the CDR3 is TGTGCCATCAGTGGGACTGGGCCCTACAATGAGCAGTTCTTC.

V is TRBV28 and J is TRBJ2-7, with unresolved D. V lost 9 bases, J lost 0 bases, and 6 bases lay in between. The germline CDR1 and CDR2 sequences are MDHEN and SYDVKM. This CDR3 comprises 11 residues. This chain's CDR3 is CASQSSYEQYF. Written as DNA, the CDR3 is TGTGCCAGTCAGAGCTCCTACGAGCAGTACTTC.

The V gene is TRBV9, the J gene TRBJ2-3; the match to TRBD1 covers 9 bases. The CDR3 totals 16 residues. With 0 bases clipped from V and 1 base from J, the junction kept 3 bases outside the gene matches. The germline V gene has CDR1 SGDLS and CDR2 YYNGEE. CDR3 sequence reads: CASSVEGQGGTDTQYF. CDR3 nucleotides: TGTGCCAGCAGCGTAGAGGGACAGGGAGGCACAGATACGCAGTATTTT.

The V and J genes are TRBV28 and TRBJ2-6, with D perhaps TRBD1 (6 bases). CDR1 MDHEN and CDR2 SYDVKM come from the germline V gene. The V and J ends lost 3 bases and 1 base respectively, with 7 bases between them. The CDR3 covers 15 residues. The CDR3 DNA sequence: TGTGCCAGCAGTTTCACAGGGTCTGGGGCCAACGTCCTGACTTTC. This gives the protein CASSFTGSGANVLTF. The whole variable domain, remainder taken from reference TRBV28 and TRBJ2-6, is DVKVTQSSRYLVKRTGEKVFLECVQDMDHENMFWYRQDPGLGLRLIYFSYDVKMKEKGDIPEGYSVSREKKERFSLILESASTNQTSMYLCASSFTGSGANVLTFGAGSRLTVL.

The CDR3 loop reads CSVDSRTGPNTEAFF. In DNA, the CDR3 is TGCAGCGTCGATTCACGGACAGGGCCGAACACTGAAGCTTTCTTT. The chain has TRBV29-1 and TRBJ1-1, with 8 bases fitting TRBD1. CDR1 is SQVTM and CDR2 is ANQGSEA in the germline V gene. The CDR3 sequence is 15 residues long. V shed 6 bases and J 1 base; nucleotides not matched to a gene: 10.

The rearrangement joins TRBV5-1 to TRBJ2-2, with D possibly matching TRBD1 (6 bases). Germline CDR1 and CDR2: SGHRS and YFSETQ. The CDR3 consists of 15 residues. The ends were cut back, 1 base at V and 5 bases at J, with 12 bases in the middle. The CDR3: CASSLYRDGTGELFF. Here the CDR3 DNA reads TGCGCCAGCAGCTTGTACAGGGATGGGACCGGGGAGCTGTTTTTT.

CDR3 loop: CSVGLAGGRETQYF. The CDR3 DNA reads TGCAGCGTTGGACTAGCGGGAGGGCGAGAGACCCAGTACTTC. The chain has TRBV29-1 and TRBJ2-5, with 14 positions matching TRBD2. The CDR3 extends over 14 amino acids. Germline CDR1 SQVTM, CDR2 ANQGSEA. V shed 4 bases and J 4 bases; nucleotides not matched to a gene: 2. The variable domain in full, with the rest retrieved from reference TRBV29-1 and TRBJ2-5, is SAVISQKPSRDICQRGTSLTIQCQVDSQVTMMFWYRQQPGQSLTLIATANQGSEATYESGFVIDKFPISRPNLTFSTLTVSNMSPEDSSIYLCSVGLAGGRETQYFGPGTRLLVL.

V usage is TRBV29-1 and J usage is TRBJ2-5, with TRBD2 matching over 13 bases. This CDR3 comprises 15 residues. V dropped 4 bases and J dropped 2; count of bases not matched to a gene: 4. The germline V gene encodes CDR1 SQVTM and CDR2 ANQGSEA. The CDR3 protein is CSVVGTSGDQETQYF. The CDR3 nucleotides read TGCAGCGTTGTGGGGACTAGCGGGGATCAAGAGACCCAGTACTTC.